Sequencing of this TCR beta chain was carried out in a study of T cell changes during pregnancy in multiple sclerosis. The CDR3 covers 14 residues. In germline, CDR1 is SGHNT, CDR2 YYREEE (reference sequence). V lost 5 bases to trimming and J lost 2 bases, with 13 bases between them. The assay was immunoSEQ multiplex PCR, and TCRdb's table has in-frame clones only and misses some. Of roughly 86,000 clones in the sample, approximately 92% were seen once. This TCR was recovered from a female donor with multiple sclerosis, enrolled in a pregnancy study. The source was peripheral blood, collected in the first trimester of pregnancy. The rearrangement joins TRBV5-4 to TRBJ1-2; TRBD1 might be the D (5 bases). CDR3 bases: TGTGCCAGCAGATCGATGACAGCAAACTATGGCTACACCTTC. It translates to CASRSMTANYGYTF.